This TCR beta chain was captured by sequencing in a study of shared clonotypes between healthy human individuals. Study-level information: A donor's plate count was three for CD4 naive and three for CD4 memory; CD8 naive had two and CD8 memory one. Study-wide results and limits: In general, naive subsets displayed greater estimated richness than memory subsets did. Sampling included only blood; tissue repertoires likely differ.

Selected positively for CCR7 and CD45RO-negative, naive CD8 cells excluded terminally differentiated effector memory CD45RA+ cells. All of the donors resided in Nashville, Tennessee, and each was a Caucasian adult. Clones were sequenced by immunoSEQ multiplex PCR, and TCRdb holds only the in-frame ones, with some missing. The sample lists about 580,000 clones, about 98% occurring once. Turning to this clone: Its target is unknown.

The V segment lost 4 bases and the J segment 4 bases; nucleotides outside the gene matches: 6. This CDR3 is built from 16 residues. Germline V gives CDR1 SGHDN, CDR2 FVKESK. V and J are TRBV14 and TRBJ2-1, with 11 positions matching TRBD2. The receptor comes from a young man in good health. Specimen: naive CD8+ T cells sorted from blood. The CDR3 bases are TGTGCCAGCAGCCCTGGACTAGCGGGCATATACAATGAGCAGTTCTTC. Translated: CASSPGLAGIYNEQFF.